These T cell receptor beta chains were read from a single sample in a study of shared clonotypes between healthy human individuals. Sequencing used immunoSEQ multiplex PCR; TCRdb keeps in-frame clones, though not all of them. The sample lists fewer than 2.5 million clones, over 85% occurring once. Source material: naive CD4+ T cells from PBMCs. Receptors originate from a man between 18 and 35 years old in good health. Some clones in this sample may be carry-over from other donors' samples. The CDR3 runs from the conserved cysteine through the conserved F or W. A D gene is named only where the DNA matches it firmly. Only part of the rows carry a size: once, few, many, or a class if the clone is expanded.

>NA|TRBV6-1|TRBJ2-7|NA
TGTGCCATCCGGAGGGGTATAAACGAGCAGTACTTC
CAIRRGINEQYF
>NA|TRBV7-9|TRBJ2-1|NA
TGTGCCAGCAGCCCCGGGATTTCTGGGGCTTACAATGAGCAGTTCTTC
CASSPGISGAYNEQFF
>NA|TRBV19|TRBJ2-5|TRBD1
TGTGCCAGTAGAACTAAGCCGGGACAGGGGCAAGAGACCCAGTACTTC
CASRTKPGQGQETQYF
>NA|TRBV28|TRBJ2-2|TRBD2
TGTGCCAGCAGTCCTAGCGGGAGTGGCGGGGAGCTGTTTTTT
CASSPSGSGGELFF
>once|TRBV7-2|TRBJ2-2|NA
TGTGCCAGCAGCTTGCGGGCGAACACCGGGGAGCTGTTTTTT
CASSLRANTGELFF
>NA|TRBV9|TRBJ2-2|NA
TGTGCCAGCAGCGGGACAGTAAGTGGTATGGTGTTTTTT
CASSGTVSGMVFF
>NA|TRBV5-4|TRBJ1-2|NA
TGTGCCAGCAGCTTTGGGGAGGTTTTAGATGGCTACACCTTC
CASSFGEVLDGYTF
>NA|TRBV28|TRBJ2-1|TRBD2
TGTGCCAGCAGACCTCTAGCGGGAGGGTGGATCTTC
CASRPLAGGWIF
>NA|TRBV5-4|TRBJ2-3|NA
TGTGCCAGCAGCCGGGACCGATACACAGATACGCAGTATTTT
CASSRDRYTDTQYF
>NA|TRBV10-1|TRBJ2-2|NA
TGCGCCAGCAAGGCAGGAACGGGTACCGGGGAGCTGTTTTTT
CASKAGTGTGELFF
>once|TRBV7-6|TRBJ2-7|NA
TGTGCCAGCAGCTTAGAGGGCGGGGCCGAACGCGAGCAGTACTTC
CASSLEGGAEREQYF
>NA|TRBV7-9|TRBJ1-2|TRBD1
TGTGCCAGCAGTTACCTGCGGGACAGCCTCTATGGCTACACCTTC
CASSYLRDSLYGYTF
>NA|TRBV19|TRBJ2-7|TRBD2
TGTGCCAGTAGTTTTGGGACTAGCGGACCTCCAATCTACGAGCAGTACTTC
CASSFGTSGPPIYEQYF
>NA|TRBV7-9|TRBJ1-2|TRBD1
TGTGCCAGCAGCTCCGAAAGGGACAGGGTCTATGGCTACACCTTC
CASSSERDRVYGYTF
>NA|TRBV5-1|TRBJ1-3|NA
TGCGCCAGCAGCTTTGCACCCGGGGGAAACACCATATATTTT
CASSFAPGGNTIYF
>once|TRBV2|TRBJ2-3|TRBD1
TGTGCCAGCAGCCGGGACAGGGAAGGCCTCACAGATACGCAGTATTTT
CASSRDREGLTDTQYF
>NA|TRBV11-2|TRBJ1-6|NA
TGTGCCAGCAGCTTATATCGGGAGGCAGCGTCTTCACCCCTCCACTTT
CASSLYREAASSPLHF
>once|TRBV9|TRBJ1-3|NA
TGTGCCAGCAGCGTACGTGGAGCTGGAAACACCATATATTTT
CASSVRGAGNTIYF
>many|TRBV29-1|TRBJ2-1|NA
TGCAGCGTTGGCCCCGCAGGGGGAGGGTACAATGAGCAGTTCTTC
CSVGPAGGGYNEQFF
>NA|TRBV7-3|TRBJ2-6|NA
TGTGCCAGCAGCTTAACCGGGGGCTCTGGGGCCAACGTCCTGACTTTC
CASSLTGGSGANVLTF
>NA|TRBV5-5|TRBJ1-5|NA
TGTGCCAGCAGCTTGGTCCATGACCAGCCCCAGCATTTT
CASSLVHDQPQHF
>NA|TRBV28|TRBJ2-7|NA
TGTGCCAGCCGATCCGCGGGCCCCCTACCTCCCTACGAGCAGTACTTC
CASRSAGPLPPYEQYF
>NA|TRBV19|TRBJ1-3|NA
TGTGCCAGTAGTATTAATGCGGGCTCTGGAAACACCATATATTTT
CASSINAGSGNTIYF
>once|TRBV28|TRBJ2-1|NA
TGTGCCAGCAACAGGGCTTCCTACAATGAGCAGTTCTTC
CASNRASYNEQFF
>NA|TRBV9|TRBJ2-3|NA
TGTGCCAGCAGCGTAGACCAGGAAACAGCAGATACGCAGTATTTT
CASSVDQETADTQYF
>NA|TRBV6-5|TRBJ1-3|NA
TGTGCCAGCAGTGGAGGGGCAGGAGGAAACACCATATATTTT
CASSGGAGGNTIYF
>NA|TRBV4-1|TRBJ1-5|NA
TGCGCCAGCAGCCAACCAATTCAGGGGCCGGTCGGGCAGCCCCAGCATTTT
CASSQPIQGPVGQPQHF
>NA|TRBV11-1|TRBJ2-5|TRBD1
TGTGCCAGCAGCATGACAGGGTCGGAGACCCAGTACTTC
CASSMTGSETQYF
>NA|TRBV2|TRBJ1-3|NA
TGTGCCAGCAGTGAACCCAGCTCTGGAAACACCATATATTTT
CASSEPSSGNTIYF
>NA|TRBV5-6|TRBJ2-3|TRBD2
TGTGCCAGCAGCTTGGAAGCGGGAGGGCCCCCAGATACGCAGTATTTT
CASSLEAGGPPDTQYF
>NA|TRBV21-1|TRBJ2-7|NA
TGTGCCAGCAGCAAACCTCGACAGGGTCCTCCTATCTACGAGCAGTACTTC
CASSKPRQGPPIYEQYF
>NA|TRBV5-1|TRBJ1-2|NA
TGCGCCAGCAGCGTGGGACCGAGCTATGGCTACACCTTC
CASSVGPSYGYTF
>once|TRBV7-2|TRBJ2-7|TRBD1
TGTGCCAGCAGCTTACAGGGGACAGCCGGGGAGCAGTACTTC
CASSLQGTAGEQYF
>NA|TRBV6-6|TRBJ1-2|NA
TGTGCCAGCAGTCTATCTTACCAGGTCCTTTATGGCTACACCTTC
CASSLSYQVLYGYTF
>NA|TRBV28|TRBJ1-5|TRBD1
TGTGCCAGCAGTTTAGGACAGGCAAAGAATCAGCCCCAGCATTTT
CASSLGQAKNQPQHF
>NA|TRBV7-3|TRBJ2-4|NA
TGTGCCAGCAGCTTAATCCGTTTGCGGGGCCCAAACATTCAGTACTTC
CASSLIRLRGPNIQYF
>NA|TRBV6-1|TRBJ2-5|NA
TGTGCCAGTGCAGGGTTCTCGGGCGTGGAGACCCAGTACTTC
CASAGFSGVETQYF
>NA|TRBV15|TRBJ2-7|NA
TGTGCCACCAGCAGATCGGACTACGAGCAGTACTTC
CATSRSDYEQYF
>once|TRBV29-1|TRBJ2-5|NA
TGCAGCGTTGGAAGGGGACTCGGGGAGACCCAGTACTTC
CSVGRGLGETQYF
>NA|TRBV5-1|TRBJ2-7|NA
TGCGCCAGCAGCACGTGGGAGTTTCTCGGCGAGCAGTACTTC
CASSTWEFLGEQYF
>NA|TRBV20-1|TRBJ1-2|NA
TGCAGTGCTAGAGGGACCTATGGCTACACCTTC
CSARGTYGYTF
>NA|TRBV9|TRBJ2-1|NA
TGTGCCAGCAGCGTAGCTACCTGGGGCACATACAATGAGCAGTTCTTC
CASSVATWGTYNEQFF
>NA|TRBV30|TRBJ2-1|NA
TGTGCCTGTCCGGGAGCTTACAATGAGCAGTTCTTC
CACPGAYNEQFF
>NA|TRBV9|TRBJ2-1|TRBD2
TGTGCCAGCAGCGTATTTCGACTAGCGGGAGCTGGGGAGCAGTTCTTC
CASSVFRLAGAGEQFF
>NA|TRBV28|TRBJ2-3|TRBD2
TGTGCCAGCAGTTTGGGTAGCGGGAGGGAGTATTTT
CASSLGSGREYF
>NA|TRBV5-1|TRBJ2-3|NA
TGCGCCAGCAGCCTACTCAGCGCGGGGGATACGCAGTATTTT
CASSLLSAGDTQYF
>NA|TRBV28|TRBJ2-7|TRBD1
TGTGCCAGCAGTCTGGCCCGACAGGGGTCCTACGAGCAGTACTTC
CASSLARQGSYEQYF
>NA|TRBV19|TRBJ2-3|NA
TGTGCCAGTAGTATAGGCCCTAGCACAGATACGCAGTATTTT
CASSIGPSTDTQYF
>NA|TRBV27|TRBJ2-7|TRBD1
TGTGCCAGCAGTACTCTCGACAGGGGGCACTCCTACGAGCAGTACTTC
CASSTLDRGHSYEQYF